This T cell receptor beta chain is from a study of spatial heterogeneity in lung cancer. The CDR3 loop spans 15 amino acids. Losses at the gene ends were 5 bases for V and 5 bases for J; bases not matched to a gene: 10. Germline V gives CDR1 SGHTA, CDR2 FQGNSA. This clonotype has more than one count but fewer than ten. MiXCR, run by TCRdb on the 5' RACE reads, gives a single entry per CDR3 protein. The sample gives approximately 17,000 distinct CDR3 sequences, about 18% of which show up once; under 8% is in the top ten. The sample's time point: blood at routine non-recurrence follow-up after resection. Whole RNA from tumor, nontumor lung or frozen PBMC was sequenced unsorted.

The TCR comes from a male donor with early-stage non-small cell lung cancer. This material consisted of PBMCs, taken at follow-up. This chain uses TRBV7-2 with TRBJ2-5; TRBD1 matches 8 bases. The CDR3 loop reads CASSTGQGFGETQYF. CDR3 sequence (DNA): TGTGCCAGCAGCACCGGACAGGGTTTTGGGGAGACCCAGTACTTC.